A single sample gave rise to the 28 T cell receptor beta chains below, sequenced in a study of molecular identifiers for immune sequencing clone quantification. TCRdb re-derived calls from the PCR reads in MiXCR, one entry per CDR3 protein. This table holds about 640,000 distinct CDR3 sequences, around 20% found once. The sequenced sample was naive CD8+ T cells from blood, with Jurkat cell RNA spiked in. Stated subset: FACS-sorted CD8+CD4-CCR7+CD45RA+ naive T cells. All receptors come from a human donor in good health. Some libraries in this study had Jurkat cell RNA spiked in.

There are a few counts of this clonotype. The CDR3 loop is CASSQEVLTSYEQYF. In DNA form, the CDR3 reads TGCGCCAGCAGCCAAGAAGTCCTAACGAGTTACGAGCAGTACTTC. The chain is built from TRBV4-3 and TRBJ2-7; no reliable D call. The germline V gene has CDR1 LGHNA and CDR2 YSLEER. This CDR3 has 15 amino acids. Trimming cost V 0 bases and J 4 bases, with 13 bases left between them.

Many counts were recorded for this clonotype. The rearrangement links TRBV25-1 to TRBJ1-1, with no clear D. The germline V gene encodes CDR1 MGHDK and CDR2 SYGVNS. The CDR3 runs 14 residues. Between the trimmed V and J ends, which lost 3 bases and 1 base, there was a span of 9 bases. As DNA, the CDR3 is TGTGCCAGCAGTGAGGTAGGAGGGAACACTGAAGCTTTCTTT. Its protein product is CASSEVGGNTEAFF.

This clonotype was counted ten times or more. V is TRBV7-3 and J is TRBJ2-5; D ambiguous. Trimming took 2 bases from V and 1 from J, leaving 5 bases between them. The CDR3 runs to 13 residues. Germline V lookup: CDR1 SGHTA, CDR2 FQGTGA. CDR3 sequence: CASSLHSQETQYF. In nucleotides, the CDR3 is TGTGCCAGCAGCTTACACTCCCAAGAGACCCAGTACTTC.

There are many counts of this clonotype. The rearrangement joins TRBV12-3 or TRBV12-4 to TRBJ2-5; D gene unclear. Trimming left V 1 base short and J 5 bases short, with 8 bases between. The CDR3 loop spans 13 amino acids. The CDR3 DNA reads as TGTGCCAGCAGTTTAGGGCTAGTTGAGACCCAGTACTTC. Its translation is CASSLGLVETQYF.

The sample holds many counts of this clonotype. The V call is TRBV12-3 or TRBV12-4, the J call TRBJ2-3; D possibly corresponds to TRBD2 (7 bases). There are 14 residues in the CDR3. The V end lost 8 bases, the J end lost 14 bases, and 26 bases lay between the germline ends. CDR3 residues: CASDDGAGALVGYF. The CDR3 DNA reads TGTGCCAGCGATGACGGGGCGGGGGCGCTGGTCGGGTATTTT.

The CDR3 region is CASSSWGTTGARLPGELFF. CDR3 DNA: TGTGCCAGCAGCTCATGGGGGACGACAGGGGCGCGCCTTCCCGGGGAGCTGTTTTTT. The chain recombines TRBV7-9 with TRBJ2-2; 8 bases are shared with TRBD1. V trimming: 4 bases; J trimming: 6 bases; junction bases outside the gene matches: 19. CDR3 length equals 19 residues. Germline V gene sequence: CDR1 SEHNR, CDR2 FQNEAQ (reference sequence).

The chain joins TRBV5-1 to TRBJ1-1; a possible D gene is TRBD1 (6 bases). Germline values: CDR1 SGHRS, CDR2 YFSETQ. V lost 0 bases to trimming and J lost 5 bases, with 23 bases between them. This CDR3 spans 18 amino acids. In DNA, the CDR3 is TGCGCCAGCAGCTTGGCTGTAGGTGGGGGCTGGCTGGAGACTGAAGCTTTCTTT. It specifies CASSLAVGGGWLETEAFF.

This clonotype has ten or more counts. DNA for the CDR3: TGCGCCAGCAGCCAGCGACAGGGGTTGAGCACTGAAGCTTTCTTT. It encodes CASSQRQGLSTEAFF. The chain recombines TRBV4-3 with TRBJ1-1, with TRBD1 matching 8 bases. V was pared by 3 bases and J by 4 bases, with 7 bases of the junction left unmatched. The CDR3 sequence is 15 residues long. Germline CDR1 LGHNA, CDR2 YSLEER.

A few counts support this clonotype. This chain uses TRBV19 with TRBJ2-7, with TRBD2 matching 9 bases. CDR3 size: 17 residues. The germline CDR1 and CDR2 sequences are LNHDA and SQIVND (reference sequence). J was trimmed by 2 bases and V by 3 bases; bases with no gene match: 11. The CDR3 reads CASSMAASGGTTYEQYF. The CDR3 DNA sequence: TGTGCCAGTAGTATGGCCGCGAGCGGGGGGACTACCTACGAGCAGTACTTC.

This clonotype was detected many times. The chain uses TRBV15 and TRBJ2-3, with D possibly TRBD2 on 5 matching bases. Germline CDR1 LNHNV, CDR2 YYDKDF (reference sequence). The V end lost 0 bases, the J end lost 2 bases, and 6 bases lay between the germline ends. The CDR3 covers 14 residues. The CDR3 loop reads CATSRDRDTDTQYF. DNA for the CDR3: TGTGCCACCAGCAGAGATCGGGACACAGATACGCAGTATTTT.

This clonotype was detected ten times or more. The chain recombines TRBV29-1 with TRBJ1-2; no reliable D call. This CDR3 is built from 15 residues. In germline, CDR1 is SQVTM, CDR2 ANQGSEA. Trimming stripped 0 bases from V and 0 bases from J, with 11 bases between. The CDR3 nucleotides are TGCAGCGTTGAAGATGCGGCATCTTCTAACTATGGCTACACCTTC. It specifies CSVEDAASSNYGYTF. Variable domain in full (rest from reference TRBV29-1 and TRBJ1-2): SAVISQKPSRDICQRGTSLTIQCQVDSQVTMMFWYRQQPGQSLTLIATANQGSEATYESGFVIDKFPISRPNLTFSTLTVSNMSPEDSSIYLCSVEDAASSNYGYTFGSGTRLTVV.

This clonotype was detected a few times. The CDR3 DNA reads TGTGCCAGCAGCCTGGGGGACGGAGAAACTAACTATGGCTACACCTTC. Translation: CASSLGDGETNYGYTF. The chain has TRBV7-9 and TRBJ1-2; tentatively, D is TRBD1 (5 bases). The germline V and J ends were trimmed by 5 bases and 0 bases, with 16 bases remaining between them. Germline V CDR1 and CDR2: SEHNR, FQNEAQ (reference sequence). CDR3 length: 16 amino acids.

This clonotype was counted between two and nine times. This rearrangement joins TRBV5-6 to TRBJ2-3; 8 nucleotides line up with TRBD1. The CDR3 has 15 amino acids. CDR1 SGHDT and CDR2 YYEEEE come from the germline V gene. The trim removed 5 bases at V and 6 bases at J, leaving 11 bases unmatched. Written as DNA, the CDR3 is TGTGCCAGCAGAATTGGGGGGACAGGAGCGGATACGCAGTATTTT. It translates to CASRIGGTGADTQYF.

V gene TRBV30 combines with J gene TRBJ1-1; D unclear. Germline CDR1 is GTSNPN and CDR2 is SVGIG (reference sequence). The CDR3 has 12 amino acids. Deletions cut 0 bases from V and 0 bases from J, with 2 bases between. The CDR3, as DNA: TGTGCCTGGAGTGTACTGAACACTGAAGCTTTCTTT. Translation gives CAWSVLNTEAFF.

This clonotype was recorded many times. This chain connects TRBV11-2 to TRBJ2-1; maybe TRBD1 (5 bases). Trimming left V 0 bases short and J 6 bases short, with 12 bases between. The CDR3 sequence is 15 residues long. The V gene's germline CDR1 is SGHAT and CDR2 FQNNGV. This CDR3 reads CASSLEQGFTNEQFF. The CDR3 nucleotides read TGTGCCAGCAGCTTAGAGCAGGGTTTCACCAATGAGCAGTTCTTC.

This clonotype was seen repeatedly, ten times or more. The chain carries TRBV9 and TRBJ2-7; TRBD2 aligns across 7 bases. The CDR3 loop spans 13 amino acids. Germline loops: CDR1 SGDLS, CDR2 YYNGEE. The J segment lost 3 bases and the V segment lost 4 bases, leaving 4 bases of the junction unmatched. The CDR3 bases are TGTGCCAGCAGCCGAGCGGGGTACTACGAGCAGTACTTC. Its protein is CASSRAGYYEQYF.

This clonotype occurred many times. V is TRBV28 and J is TRBJ1-4; D remains ambiguous. The V end was cut by 6 bases, the J end by 0 bases, with 8 bases between. Per the germline V gene, CDR1 is MDHEN and CDR2 is SYDVKM. The CDR3 sequence is 14 residues long. For the CDR3, the DNA is TGTGCCAGCAGCCCCGAGGCAACTAATGAAAAACTGTTTTTT. Its protein product is CASSPEATNEKLFF.

As for this clonotype: With a much larger clone just one base away, this may be a read error. V is TRBV29-1 and J is TRBJ2-1; TRBD1 agrees at 7 bases. Germline V CDR1 and CDR2: SQVTM, ANQGSEA. This CDR3 region has 16 residues. The CDR3 loop is CSATGVPPYSYNEQLF. CDR3 coding DNA: TGCAGCGCTACAGGGGTCCCACCTTACTCCTACAATGAGCAGCTCTTC.

In its sample, this clonotype was seen many times. V and J are TRBV11-1 and TRBJ2-7; D might be TRBD1 or TRBD2, each matching 6 bases. The CDR3 is 16 amino acids. Germline-derived CDR1 and CDR2 are SGHAT and FQDESV (reference sequence). V lost 2 bases, J lost 5 bases, and 19 bases lay in between. In DNA, the CDR3 is TGTGCCAGCAGCTTAAGTCTCGTCAGGGGAGGCGACGAGCAGTACTTC. Translation gives CASSLSLVRGGDEQYF.

This clonotype was observed many times. CDR3 region: CASSLVVGIMNTEAFF. In nucleotides, the CDR3 is TGTGCCAGCAGCTTAGTGGTCGGAATTATGAACACTGAAGCTTTCTTT. The chain is built from TRBV7-9 and TRBJ1-1; D is unresolved. The CDR3 totals 16 residues. The V end lost 1 base, the J end lost 0 bases, and 12 bases lay between the germline ends. Looked up from germline, CDR1 is SEHNR and CDR2 is FQNEAQ (reference sequence).

This clonotype was seen ten or more times. The chain recombines TRBV7-9 with TRBJ1-1; D is undetermined. Germline loops: CDR1 SEHNR, CDR2 FQNEAQ (reference sequence). The CDR3 is 18 residues long. V shed 5 bases and J shed 0 bases, with 22 bases lying between them. CDR3 bases: TGTGCCAGCAGCCACCCTACCAAGCCGGACTACATGAACACTGAAGCTTTCTTT. This sequence encodes CASSHPTKPDYMNTEAFF.

This clonotype was recorded at least ten times. V gene TRBV12-3 or TRBV12-4 combines with J gene TRBJ2-2, with a tentative D call TRBD1 (7 bases). The CDR3 contains 14 residues. Between the trimmed V and J ends, which lost 5 bases and 5 bases, there was a span of 12 bases. The CDR3, as DNA: TGTGCCAGCAGTCCGACAGGGAGGACCGGGGAGCTGTTTTTT. It translates to CASSPTGRTGELFF.

This clonotype has just one count. The junction departs from germline at one end; a sequencing error may be responsible. The V and J genes are TRBV30 and TRBJ2-3; D is unresolved. The CDR3 consists of 14 residues. Germline CDR1 and CDR2: GTSNPN and SVGIG (reference sequence). The CDR3 coding sequence is TGTGCCTGGAGTCTTGGGTCGGGCACAGATACGCAGTACTTT. As protein: CAWSLGSGTDTQYF. Full variable domain (missing parts from reference TRBV30 and TRBJ2-3): SQTIHQWPATLVQPVGSPLSLECTVEGTSNPNLYWYRQAAGRGLQLLFYSVGIGQISSEVPQNLSASRPQDRQFILSSKKLLLSDSGFYLCAWSLGSGTDTQYFGPGTRLTVL.

To note about this clonotype: Given a much more abundant clone one base away, this may be a read error. The chain couples TRBV6-2 or TRBV6-3 to TRBJ2-5; D is uncertain. The CDR3 loop spans 11 amino acids. In germline, CDR1 is MNHEY, CDR2 SVGEGT. The CDR3: CASNYFETQYF. DNA of the CDR3: TGTGCCAGCAATTACTTCGAGACCCAGTACTTC.

This clonotype was seen ten or more times. V is TRBV3-1 and J is TRBJ1-4, with a tentative D call TRBD1 (5 bases). V was cut by 5 bases and J by 6 bases, with 16 bases left in between. The germline CDR1 and CDR2 sequences are LGHDT and YNNKEL (reference sequence). CDR3 length equals 15 residues. DNA of the CDR3: TGTGCCAGCAGCGGGAGACAGTCTAGTCATGAAAAACTGTTTTTT. Its protein is CASSGRQSSHEKLFF.

A note on this clonotype: A much larger clone lies one base from this, so it may be a read error. The chain has TRBV27 and TRBJ2-3; 11 bases fit TRBD2. Germline V lookup: CDR1 MNHEY, CDR2 SMNVEV (reference sequence). The CDR3 totals 16 residues. Trimming removed 8 bases from V and 3 bases from J; junction bases left unmatched: 10. The CDR3 DNA sequence: TGTGCCAGCTGTCCACTACTAGCGGGAGAGACAGATACGCAGTATTTT. Translated, it gives CASCPLLAGETDTQYF.

The chain links TRBV6-5 to TRBJ2-1; D gene unclear. V was clipped by 0 bases and J by 7 bases, with 7 bases between them. Germline CDR1 is MNHEY and CDR2 is SVGAGI. This CDR3 contains 13 residues. The CDR3, as DNA: TGTGCCAGCAGTTACTCCGCCTCTAATGAGCAGTTCTTC. Residues: CASSYSASNEQFF.

This clonotype was counted at least ten times. This chain joins TRBV5-6 and TRBJ1-1, with 7 positions matching TRBD1. The junction had 14 bases not matched to a gene; V was cut back by 3 bases and J by 0 bases. The CDR3 sequence is 18 residues long. The V gene's germline CDR1 is SGHDT and CDR2 YYEEEE. This CDR3 reads CASSYGTAARQLNTEAFF. For the CDR3, the DNA is TGTGCCAGCAGCTACGGGACAGCCGCTCGACAATTGAACACTGAAGCTTTCTTT.